These 26 T cell receptor beta chains were all obtained from the same sample, sequenced in a study of blood T cell repertoires in COVID-19. Method: immunoSEQ multiplex PCR; TCRdb's copy keeps in-frame clones and lacks some. The sample yields a few hundred thousand clones, 80% to 90% seen once. The sequencing sample was made of PBMCs or T cells enriched from blood (not recorded which). These TCRs come from a woman aged 30 to 39 who had recovered from COVID-19.

This chain's CDR3 is CASSLSREFFNEQFF. The CDR3 DNA sequence: TGTGCCAGCAGCCTGAGCCGGGAGTTTTTTAATGAGCAGTTCTTC. This chain joins TRBV11-2 and TRBJ2-1; D perhaps matches TRBD2 (6 bases). The CDR3 has 15 amino acids. V was shortened by 5 bases and J by 7 bases, with 18 bases between the two germline ends. CDR1 is SGHAT, CDR2 FQNNGV, per germline.

This chain links TRBV6-5 with TRBJ1-3, with TRBD1 matching 7 bases. CDR1 and CDR2 from the germline V gene are MNHEY and SVGAGI. The V and J ends lost 10 bases and 0 bases, in that order; junction bases with no gene match: 6. The CDR3 loop spans 14 amino acids. In nucleotides, the CDR3 is TGTGCCACCTCCAGACAGGGCTCTGGAAACACCATATATTTT. Its translation: CATSRQGSGNTIYF.

V gene TRBV4-1 combines with J gene TRBJ1-1, with 9 bases matching TRBD1. V was pared by 6 bases and J by 1 base, with 18 bases of the junction left unmatched. The CDR3 loop spans 19 amino acids. From germline, CDR1 is MGHRA and CDR2 YSYEKL. CDR3 in DNA: TGCGCCAGCAGACACCTAGGGAAGGGACAGGGAAGGCGGAACACTGAAGCTTTCTTT. Its protein is CASRHLGKGQGRRNTEAFF.

The count of this clone is one. The rearrangement links TRBV10-1 to TRBJ2-1; 8 nucleotides align to TRBD2. J lost 6 bases, V lost 5 bases, and 12 bases had no gene match. The CDR3 is made up of 16 amino acids. Germline values: CDR1 WNHNN, CDR2 SYGVQD (reference sequence). Written as DNA, the CDR3 is TGCGCCAGCAGTTCAATAAAGCGGGGGCGCCTCAATGAGCAGTTCTTC. This codes for CASSSIKRGRLNEQFF.

The chain carries TRBV2 and TRBJ1-1; 8 bases are a match to TRBD1. Trimming at V came to 4 bases and at J to 6 bases, leaving 4 bases not matched to a gene. The CDR3 runs to 13 residues. Germline V gene data show CDR1 as SNHLY and CDR2 as FYNNEI. CDR3 DNA sequence: TGTGCCAGCAGTGCTCGACAGGGGTCTGAAGCTTTCTTT. Protein: CASSARQGSEAFF.

The table lists this clone with a count of one. Written as DNA, the CDR3 is TGCGCCAGCAGTCAATTCGGGGCTAACTATGGCTACACCTTC. Its translation: CASSQFGANYGYTF. The chain uses TRBV23-1 and TRBJ1-2; D is uncertain. TRBV23-1 has ORF status, its function being uncertain. CDR3 length: 14 amino acids. Trimming took off 1 base at V and 0 bases at J, with 6 bases between the two ends.

This rearrangement joins TRBV5-1 to TRBJ2-7, with D possibly being TRBD1 (6 bases). Trimming shortened V by 4 bases and J by 5 bases, and 19 bases separated the two germline ends. In germline, CDR1 is SGHRS, CDR2 YFSETQ. The CDR3 covers 15 residues. The CDR3: CASSTHQGFVDEQYF. CDR3 DNA: TGCGCCAGCAGCACACACCAGGGGTTTGTGGACGAGCAGTACTTC.

This clone was observed a single time. This rearrangement joins TRBV3-1 (or the pseudogene TRBV3-2) to TRBJ1-5; 8 bases match TRBD1. The germline V gene encodes CDR1 LGHDT and CDR2 YNNKEL (reference sequence). This CDR3 contains 15 residues. The junction had 5 bases not matched to a gene; V was cut back by 5 bases and J by 2 bases. CDR3 residues: CASSDRGSGNQPQHF. The CDR3 DNA reads as TGTGCCAGCAGCGACAGGGGTAGCGGCAATCAGCCCCAGCATTTT.

The table lists this clone with a few counts. The V call is TRBV10-3, the J call TRBJ2-7, with D perhaps matching TRBD1 (5 bases). Germline values: CDR1 ENHRY, CDR2 SYGVKD. Trimming removed 6 bases from V and 1 base from J, with 10 bases in between. This CDR3 is built from 13 residues. The CDR3 DNA sequence: TGTGCCATCAGCAGACAGACATCCTACGAGCAGTACTTC. Translation gives CAISRQTSYEQYF.

The rearrangement links TRBV27 to TRBJ1-4; D perhaps matches TRBD1 (6 bases). V was cut by 7 bases and J by 8 bases, with 20 bases left in between. This CDR3 has 15 amino acids. The germline gives CDR1 MNHEY, CDR2 SMNVEV (reference sequence). The CDR3 bases are TGTGCCAGCAAGGGGGGGACCCTGAGGGGCGAAAAACTGTTTTTT. Protein product: CASKGGTLRGEKLFF.

This clone has just a few counts. This chain connects TRBV19 to TRBJ2-2; 11 bases map to TRBD1. This CDR3 has 16 amino acids. Losses at the gene ends were 5 bases for V and 4 bases for J; bases not matched to a gene: 6. Per the germline V gene, CDR1 is LNHDA and CDR2 is SQIVND (reference sequence). The CDR3 nucleotides are TGTGCCAGTAGTTCGGGACAGGGGGTCGGCACCGGGGAGCTGTTTTTT. It yields the protein CASSSGQGVGTGELFF.

The sample holds one count of this clone. The CDR3, as DNA: TGTGCCAGCAGTGAAATCCCGGGGAACACTGAAGCTTTCTTT. It yields the protein CASSEIPGNTEAFF. The rearrangement links TRBV6-1 to TRBJ1-1; D gene uncertain. Germline V CDR1 and CDR2: MNHNS, SASEGT. The CDR3 has 14 amino acids. V lost 2 bases to trimming and J lost 1 base, with 8 bases between them.

The V and J genes are TRBV27 and TRBJ2-7; TRBD1 matches at 8 bases. The CDR3 is 14 residues long. Trimming cost V 6 bases and J 2 bases; bases outside gene matches: 6. Germline V gives CDR1 MNHEY, CDR2 SMNVEV (reference sequence). The CDR3 reads CASSYRGAPYEQYF. In DNA, the CDR3 is TGTGCCAGCAGCTACAGGGGGGCCCCCTACGAGCAGTACTTC.

This rearrangement joins TRBV2 to TRBJ2-1; 9 positions agree with TRBD2. The germline gives CDR1 SNHLY, CDR2 FYNNEI. V gave up 3 bases and J gave up 3 bases; unmatched junction bases: 12. The CDR3 is 18 residues long. The CDR3 DNA reads as TGTGCCAGCAGTGACTCTCGTTCTAGCGGGATCAACTACAATGAGCAGTTCTTC. This translates into CASSDSRSSGINYNEQFF.

This clone occurred once. V usage is TRBV20-1 and J usage is TRBJ2-1, with D perhaps matching TRBD2 (5 bases). The V gene lost 0 bases and the J gene lost 13 bases, with 10 bases spanning the gap. CDR1 is DFQATT, CDR2 SNEGSKA, per germline (reference sequence). The CDR3 consists of 11 residues. The CDR3 nucleotides read TGCAGTGCTAGAGATACAGCGGCCCAGTTCTTC. Its protein product is CSARDTAAQFF.

The V and J genes are TRBV3-1 (or the pseudogene TRBV3-2) and TRBJ1-1, with no clear D. V was cut by 4 bases and J by 3 bases, with 9 bases left in between. The CDR3 totals 13 residues. Germline V gene sequence: CDR1 LGHDT, CDR2 YNNKEL (reference sequence). CDR3 in DNA: TGTGCCAGCAGCCCGTGGAGGGACACTGAAGCTTTCTTT. It encodes CASSPWRDTEAFF.

This clone was detected once. The chain combines TRBV5-1 with TRBJ2-2; TRBD1 matches at 8 bases. Germline V lookup: CDR1 SGHRS, CDR2 YFSETQ. Unmatched junction bases numbered 1, after V lost 2 bases and J lost 4 bases. The CDR3 length is 14 residues. The CDR3 protein is CASSFTGGTGELFF. The CDR3, as DNA: TGCGCCAGCAGCTTTACAGGGGGCACCGGGGAGCTGTTTTTT.

The V gene is TRBV28, the J gene TRBJ2-6; a possible D gene is TRBD1 (5 bases). V dropped 4 bases and J dropped 2 bases, with 15 bases sitting between them. The CDR3 runs 17 residues. Per germline, CDR1 MDHEN and CDR2 SYDVKM. For the CDR3, the DNA is TGTGCCAGCAGTTCGGCCCAGGGAACTCCTGGGGCCAACGTCCTGACTTTC. Protein sequence: CASSSAQGTPGANVLTF.

The V and J genes are TRBV6-5 and TRBJ1-2; the match to TRBD1 covers 10 bases. V shed 6 bases and J 8 bases; nucleotides not matched to a gene: 6. The CDR3 covers 13 residues. CDR1 and CDR2 (germline): MNHEY, SVGAGI. DNA of the CDR3: TGTGCCAGCAGCCCCGACAGGGGGCCCGGCTACACCTTC. Its translation is CASSPDRGPGYTF.

Notes on this clone: A junction end diverges from the germline sequence, so it may reflect a read error. The gene calls are TRBV7-3 and TRBJ2-3; no clear D gene. CDR1 and CDR2 (germline): SGHTA, FQGTGA. The CDR3 contains 14 residues. The CDR3 here is CASSLTVTQPPSDF. DNA for the CDR3: TGTGCCAGCAGCTTAACTGTGACTCAACCCCCGTCGGATTTT.

The chain employs TRBV4-1 and TRBJ2-1, with D possibly being TRBD2 (5 bases). Between the trimmed V and J ends, which lost 0 bases and 13 bases, there was a span of 16 bases. The CDR3 runs 14 residues. Germline V CDR1 and CDR2: MGHRA, YSYEKL. As DNA, the CDR3 is TGCGCCAGCAGCCAAGATCGTACGGTGGCTAGCCAGTTCTTC. Encoded protein: CASSQDRTVASQFF.

Here the CDR3 reads CASSFFQIQGAIYNEQFF. For the CDR3, the DNA is TGTGCCAGCAGTTTTTTCCAAATACAGGGGGCCATCTACAATGAGCAGTTCTTC. The chain uses TRBV28 and TRBJ2-1; 9 bases are shared with TRBD1. The germline gives CDR1 MDHEN, CDR2 SYDVKM. V was clipped by 3 bases and J by 3 bases; unmatched bases: 12. The CDR3 sequence is 18 residues long.

In nucleotides, the CDR3 is TGTGCCACCAGTGATTTGCTAGGGGGCCACAATGAGCAGTTCTTC. This sequence encodes CATSDLLGGHNEQFF. The V call is TRBV24-1, the J call TRBJ2-1, with TRBD1 matching over 7 bases. Per germline, CDR1 KGHDR and CDR2 SFDVKD. V trimming: 0 bases; J trimming: 5 bases; junction bases outside the gene matches: 3. CDR3 length equals 15 residues.

The rearrangement uses TRBV7-9 and TRBJ1-4; D is ambiguous. Germline V CDR1 and CDR2: SEHNR, FQNEAQ (reference sequence). This CDR3 spans 17 amino acids. Trimming shortened V by 5 bases and J by 4 bases, and 20 bases separated the two germline ends. CDR3 nucleotide sequence: TGTGCCAGCAGCCATGCCCTATTTGAGGGAGATAATGAAAAACTGTTTTTT. Translating gives CASSHALFEGDNEKLFF.

The chain combines TRBV18 with TRBJ1-5, with TRBD1 identical over 9 bases. Germline trimming cut 6 bases from V and 6 bases from J; bases unmatched to any gene: 9. The CDR3 runs 15 residues. Germline V gives CDR1 KGHSH, CDR2 LQKENI. The CDR3 region is CASSSGQGGGQPQHF. The CDR3, as DNA: TGTGCCAGCTCTTCGGGACAGGGAGGCGGTCAGCCCCAGCATTTT.

The rearrangement links TRBV18 to TRBJ2-7, with D possibly matching TRBD2 (5 bases). Trimming removed 2 bases from V and 3 bases from J, with 14 bases in between. The CDR3 loop spans 15 amino acids. CDR1 and CDR2 (germline): KGHSH, LQKENI. The CDR3 here is CASSPDRGPYYEQYF. For the CDR3, the DNA is TGTGCCAGCTCACCAGACCGGGGTCCTTACTACGAGCAGTACTTC.